A single sample is the source of the 25 T cell receptor beta chains below, sequenced in a study of beta chain features in type 1 diabetes. Study results and caveats: Type 1 diabetes patients had moderately but significantly shorter TCRB CDR3s in all four CD4+ subsets.

These receptors' targets are unknown. Sequencing targeted expressed TCRB transcripts, as all isolated RNA had been reverse transcribed. Here immunoSEQ multiplex PCR was the method, and the copy in TCRdb shows in-frame clones only, minus some. Of some 270,000 clones listed, approximately 11% are singletons. Sequencing input: naive CD4+ T cells from blood. All receptors derive from a young man with type 1 diabetes.

About this clone itself: In the same sample, other DNA sequences code for this CDR3. The chain has TRBV6-5 and TRBJ2-7; 10 positions agree with TRBD1. Germline values: CDR1 MNHEY, CDR2 SVGAGI. This CDR3 spans 15 amino acids. Trimming removed 4 bases from V and 1 base from J; junction bases left unmatched: 4. CDR3 nucleotides: TGTGCCAGCAGTTCGCGGGACAGGGGTTCCTACGAGCAGTACTTC. Amino acid sequence: CASSSRDRGSYEQYF.

The J gene is TRBJ1-2, the V gene TRBV28; TRBD1 agrees at 8 bases. Germline lookup yields CDR1 MDHEN and CDR2 SYDVKM. There are 15 residues in the CDR3. V gave up 7 bases and J gave up 8 bases; unmatched junction bases: 15. The CDR3 is CASTAQIRGLAGYTF. The CDR3 DNA reads TGTGCCAGCACCGCTCAAATCAGGGGGCTCGCGGGCTACACCTTC.

This clone was seen a few times. The chain is built from TRBV4-2 and TRBJ2-1; 8 nucleotides align to TRBD2. This CDR3 has 16 residues. Trimming removed 0 bases from V and 0 bases from J; junction bases left unmatched: 1. Germline CDR1 and CDR2: LGHNA and YNFKEQ. The CDR3 DNA is TGTGCCAGCAGCCAAGATAGCGGGGACTCCTACAATGAGCAGTTCTTC. It encodes CASSQDSGDSYNEQFF.

This sequence joins TRBV6-5 and TRBJ1-2; D is unresolved. The V end was cut by 8 bases, the J end by 8 bases, with 15 bases between. This CDR3 has 12 residues. Germline CDR1 MNHEY, CDR2 SVGAGI. This CDR3 reads CASRLRVGGYTF. The CDR3 DNA reads as TGTGCCAGCCGGTTGCGGGTGGGAGGCTACACCTTC.

V gene TRBV2 combines with J gene TRBJ1-6; 10 bases line up with TRBD1. The length of the CDR3 is 14 residues. Germline V gene data show CDR1 as SNHLY and CDR2 as FYNNEI. The V segment lost 8 bases and the J segment 9 bases; nucleotides outside the gene matches: 7. The CDR3 protein is CASQGQGVSSPLHF. The DNA of the CDR3 is TGTGCCAGCCAAGGACAGGGGGTTAGTTCACCCCTCCACTTT.

This clone showed up just a few times. The genes are TRBV29-1 and TRBJ2-5; D is possibly TRBD1 (5 bases). Germline V gene data show CDR1 as SQVTM and CDR2 as ANQGSEA. This CDR3 is 12 amino acids long. Trimming removed 4 bases at V and 1 base at J, with 7 bases between. CDR3 coding DNA: TGCAGCGTTGTGACAGTCCAAGAGACCCAGTACTTC. This encodes CSVVTVQETQYF.

This clone has just a few counts. The gene calls are TRBV7-9 and TRBJ2-1; 7 positions agree with TRBD2. Germline CDR1 and CDR2: SEHNR and FQNEAQ (reference sequence). With V trimmed by 8 bases and J by 4 bases, 11 bases remained unmatched. This CDR3 has 15 residues. The CDR3 DNA sequence: TGTGCCAGCGCCGGGAGGTGGGGTTCTTACAATGAGCAGTTCTTC. Protein sequence: CASAGRWGSYNEQFF.

V usage is TRBV15 and J usage is TRBJ2-7; 7 bases are a match to TRBD2. Germline-derived CDR1 and CDR2 are LNHNV and YYDKDF (reference sequence). This CDR3 contains 15 residues. The junction had 7 bases not matched to a gene; V was cut back by 3 bases and J by 2 bases. CDR3 DNA: TGTGCCACCAGCAGGCGGGGAGGGGAGCCCTACGAGCAGTACTTC. It encodes CATSRRGGEPYEQYF.

This clone came up a few times. The chain is built from TRBV15 and TRBJ2-5; no definite D call. Germline V gene data show CDR1 as LNHNV and CDR2 as YYDKDF (reference sequence). CDR3 length: 12 residues. V gave up 1 base and J gave up 5 bases, with 5 bases separating them. This CDR3 reads CATSRVEETQYF. For the CDR3, the DNA is TGTGCCACCAGCAGAGTGGAGGAGACCCAGTACTTC. The full variable domain, its missing parts supplied by reference TRBV15 and TRBJ2-5, is DAMVIQNPRYQVTQFGKPVTLSCSQTLNHNVMYWYQQKSSQAPKLLFHYYDKDFNNEADTPDNFQSRRPNTSFCFLDIRSPGLGDTAMYLCATSRVEETQYFGPGTRLLVL.

The J gene is TRBJ2-5, the V gene TRBV5-1, with D unresolved. V was cut by 4 bases and J by 2 bases, with 15 bases left in between. The CDR3 loop spans 15 amino acids. Germline-derived CDR1 and CDR2 are SGHRS and YFSETQ. The CDR3 is CASSQDPSSQETQYF. The CDR3 bases are TGCGCCAGCAGCCAGGATCCCTCATCGCAAGAGACCCAGTACTTC.

This clone was seen only a few times. The rearrangement links TRBV11-2 to TRBJ2-1; no reliable D call. The germline V gene has CDR1 SGHAT and CDR2 FQNNGV. V was clipped by 1 base and J by 16 bases, with 11 bases between them. The length of the CDR3 is 11 residues. The CDR3, as DNA: TGTGCCAGCAGCTTAGGCCCAGTCATTTTCTTC. Amino acids: CASSLGPVIFF.

This clone showed up just a few times. The chain is built from TRBV7-2 and TRBJ2-5; D is unclear. Trimming pared 4 bases from V and 2 bases from J, leaving 11 bases between. Germline CDR1 and CDR2: SGHTA and FQGNSA. The CDR3 sequence is 14 residues long. The CDR3 coding sequence is TGTGCCAGCAGCTCTCCGGGTAGACAAGAGACCCAGTACTTC. It encodes CASSSPGRQETQYF. Complete variable domain (other parts from reference TRBV7-2 and TRBJ2-5): GAGVSQSPSNKVTEKGKDVELRCDPISGHTALYWYRQSLGQGLEFLIYFQGNSAPDKSGLPSDRFSAERTGGSVSTLTIQRTQQEDSAVYLCASSSPGRQETQYFGPGTRLLVL.

In this sample, this clone turned up a few times. This rearrangement joins TRBV15 to TRBJ2-7; TRBD1 agrees at 7 bases. This CDR3 region has 14 residues. Germline trimming cut 0 bases from V and 3 bases from J; bases unmatched to any gene: 2. Germline V lookup: CDR1 LNHNV, CDR2 YYDKDF (reference sequence). The CDR3 loop is CATSRDNRGYEQYF. The CDR3, as DNA: TGTGCCACCAGCAGAGATAACAGGGGCTACGAGCAGTACTTC.

This clone was seen more than once but under ten times. CDR3 region: CASSWSQGARYF. The DNA for the CDR3 is TGTGCCAGCAGCTGGAGTCAGGGGGCGAGGTATTTT. The chain links TRBV7-2 to TRBJ2-3; 8 bases agree with TRBD1. V trimming: 4 bases; J trimming: 14 bases; junction bases outside the gene matches: 8. The germline V gene has CDR1 SGHTA and CDR2 FQGNSA. The CDR3 runs to 12 residues.

This clone was found a few times. V is TRBV25-1 and J is TRBJ2-1; TRBD1 matches at 11 bases. V shed 5 bases and J 4 bases; nucleotides not matched to a gene: 4. Germline values: CDR1 MGHDK, CDR2 SYGVNS. This CDR3 spans 15 amino acids. The CDR3 DNA reads as TGTGCCAGCAGTCTCGGACAGGGGGCGTACAATGAGCAGTTCTTC. Amino acids: CASSLGQGAYNEQFF.

This chain connects TRBV9 to TRBJ1-5; no reliable D call. V dropped 0 bases and J dropped 1 base, with 5 bases sitting between them. Germline CDR1 is SGDLS and CDR2 is YYNGEE. The CDR3 loop spans 14 amino acids. CDR3 amino acids: CASSVARSNQPQHF. The CDR3 DNA reads as TGTGCCAGCAGCGTAGCCCGGAGCAATCAGCCCCAGCATTTT.

This clone has just a few counts. The V gene is TRBV20-1, the J gene TRBJ2-5, with D maybe TRBD2 (5 bases). Germline V gene data show CDR1 as DFQATT and CDR2 as SNEGSKA (reference sequence). The V end was cut by 5 bases, the J end by 5 bases, with 9 bases between. This CDR3 comprises 11 residues. CDR3 loop: CSAWTLETQYF. The DNA of the CDR3 is TGCAGTGCTTGGACTCTGGAGACCCAGTACTTC.

This clone was picked up a small number of times. The rearrangement joins TRBV4-3 to TRBJ2-7; 10 bases are shared with TRBD1. The ends lost 4 bases at V and 3 bases at J; junction bases unmatched: 6. This CDR3 region has 15 residues. Germline assignment: CDR1 LGHNA and CDR2 YSLEER. CDR3 amino acids: CASSRDWDRGYEQYF. CDR3 DNA sequence: TGCGCCAGCAGCCGTGATTGGGACAGGGGCTACGAGCAGTACTTC.

J is TRBJ1-2 and V is TRBV5-4; no clear D gene. This CDR3 is built from 14 residues. Germline CDR1 and CDR2: SGHNT and YYREEE (reference sequence). Trimming stripped 4 bases from V and 4 bases from J, with 14 bases between. In DNA form, the CDR3 reads TGTGCCAGCAGCGTAGACACGGCGGGCTATGGCTACACCTTC. Its translation is CASSVDTAGYGYTF.

The CDR3 loop reads CASSLTSGGLAAQYF. Here the CDR3 DNA reads TGTGCCAGCAGCTTGACCAGCGGGGGTTTGGCGGCCCAGTACTTC. The chain employs TRBV5-4 and TRBJ2-5; 8 bases align to TRBD2. CDR1 is SGHNT, CDR2 YYREEE, per germline (reference sequence). The CDR3 runs 15 residues. V dropped 1 base and J dropped 9; count of bases not matched to a gene: 11.

This clone came up a few times. The chain links TRBV6-6 to TRBJ1-2; D gene uncertain. The germline V and J ends were trimmed by 5 bases and 7 bases, with 14 bases remaining between them. Per germline, CDR1 MNHNY and CDR2 SVGAGI (reference sequence). The CDR3 extends over 13 amino acids. The CDR3 region is CASSQPQAGGYTF. CDR3 coding DNA: TGTGCCAGCAGTCAGCCCCAGGCAGGTGGCTACACCTTC.

The CDR3 nucleotides read TGTGCCAGCAGTGATCTGGGGGCTTCCGGGGAGCTGTTTTTT. Translated, it gives CASSDLGASGELFF. The chain employs TRBV2 and TRBJ2-2; TRBD1 is a possible D gene (6 bases). Trimming took off 3 bases at V and 6 bases at J, with 11 bases between the two ends. CDR1 and CDR2 (germline): SNHLY, FYNNEI. The CDR3 runs to 14 residues.

This clone was observed a few times. V usage is TRBV5-1 and J usage is TRBJ2-5; weak D call: TRBD1 (6 bases). V was clipped by 4 bases and J by 5 bases, with 18 bases between them. Germline V lookup: CDR1 SGHRS, CDR2 YFSETQ. The CDR3 sequence is 15 residues long. The CDR3 loop reads CASSPNYRDPETQYF. CDR3 in DNA: TGCGCCAGCAGCCCAAATTACAGGGATCCCGAGACCCAGTACTTC.

The chain couples TRBV18 to TRBJ1-2; the match to TRBD1 covers 7 bases. Trimming at V came to 4 bases and at J to 6 bases, leaving 11 bases not matched to a gene. The CDR3 sequence is 15 residues long. Germline values: CDR1 KGHSH, CDR2 LQKENI. CDR3 region: CASSREAGGSNGYTF. The CDR3, as DNA: TGTGCCAGCTCACGGGAGGCAGGGGGATCAAATGGCTACACCTTC.

The rearrangement joins TRBV14 to TRBJ2-4; perhaps TRBD1 as D (6 bases). V was cut by 4 bases and J by 1 base, with 11 bases left in between. Germline-derived CDR1 and CDR2 are SGHDN and FVKESK. The CDR3 covers 15 residues. CDR3 protein: CASSPLGAAKNIQYF. The CDR3 nucleotides are TGTGCCAGCAGCCCCCTGGGGGCGGCCAAAAACATTCAGTACTTC.